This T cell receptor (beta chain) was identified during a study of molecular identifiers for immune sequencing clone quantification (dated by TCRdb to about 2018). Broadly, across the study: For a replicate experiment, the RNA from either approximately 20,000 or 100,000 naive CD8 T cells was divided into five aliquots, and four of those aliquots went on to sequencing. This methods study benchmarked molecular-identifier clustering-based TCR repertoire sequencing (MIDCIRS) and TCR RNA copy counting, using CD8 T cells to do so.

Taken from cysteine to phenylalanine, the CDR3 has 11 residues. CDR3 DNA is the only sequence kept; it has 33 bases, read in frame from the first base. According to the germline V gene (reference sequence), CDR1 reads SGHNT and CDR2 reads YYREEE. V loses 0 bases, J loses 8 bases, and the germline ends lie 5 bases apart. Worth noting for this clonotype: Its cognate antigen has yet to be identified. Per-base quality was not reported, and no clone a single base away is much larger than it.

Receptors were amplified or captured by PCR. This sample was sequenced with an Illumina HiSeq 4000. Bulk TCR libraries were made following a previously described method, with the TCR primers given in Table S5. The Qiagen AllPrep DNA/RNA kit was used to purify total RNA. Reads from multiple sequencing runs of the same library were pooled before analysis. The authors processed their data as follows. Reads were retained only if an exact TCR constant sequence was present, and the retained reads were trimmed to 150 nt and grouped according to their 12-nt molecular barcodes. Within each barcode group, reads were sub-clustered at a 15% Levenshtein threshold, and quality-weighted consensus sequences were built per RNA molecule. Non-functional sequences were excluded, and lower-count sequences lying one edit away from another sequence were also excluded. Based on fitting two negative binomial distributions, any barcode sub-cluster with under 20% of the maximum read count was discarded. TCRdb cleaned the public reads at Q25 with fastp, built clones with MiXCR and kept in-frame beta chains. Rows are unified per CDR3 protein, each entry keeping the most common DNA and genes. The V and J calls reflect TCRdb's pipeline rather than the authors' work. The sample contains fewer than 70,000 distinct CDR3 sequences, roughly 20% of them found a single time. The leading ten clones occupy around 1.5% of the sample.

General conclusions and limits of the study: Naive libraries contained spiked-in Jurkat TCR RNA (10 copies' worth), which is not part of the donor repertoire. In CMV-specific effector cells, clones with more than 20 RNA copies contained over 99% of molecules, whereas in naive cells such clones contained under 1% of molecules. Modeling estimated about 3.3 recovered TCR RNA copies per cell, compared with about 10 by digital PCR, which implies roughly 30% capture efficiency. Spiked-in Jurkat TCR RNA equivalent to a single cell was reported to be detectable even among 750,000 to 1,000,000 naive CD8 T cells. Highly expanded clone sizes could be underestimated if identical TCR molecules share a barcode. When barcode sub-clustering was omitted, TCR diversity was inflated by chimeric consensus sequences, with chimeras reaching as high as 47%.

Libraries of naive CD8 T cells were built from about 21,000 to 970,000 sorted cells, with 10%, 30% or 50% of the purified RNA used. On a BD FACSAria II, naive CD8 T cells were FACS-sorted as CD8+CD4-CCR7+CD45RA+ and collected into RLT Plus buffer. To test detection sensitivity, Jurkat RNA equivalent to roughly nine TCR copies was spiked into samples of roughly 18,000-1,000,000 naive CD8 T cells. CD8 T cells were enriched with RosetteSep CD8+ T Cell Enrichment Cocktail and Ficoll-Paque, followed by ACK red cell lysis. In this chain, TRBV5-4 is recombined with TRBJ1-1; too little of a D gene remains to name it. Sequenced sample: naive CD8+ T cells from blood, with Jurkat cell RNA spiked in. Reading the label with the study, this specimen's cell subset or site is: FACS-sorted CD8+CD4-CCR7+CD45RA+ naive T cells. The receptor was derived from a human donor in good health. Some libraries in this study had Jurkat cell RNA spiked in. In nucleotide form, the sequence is TGTGCCAGCAGCTTGGTAGGGGAAGCTTTCTTT. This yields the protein CASSLVGEAFF. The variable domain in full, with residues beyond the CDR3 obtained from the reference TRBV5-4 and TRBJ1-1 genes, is ETGVTQSPTHLIKTRGQQVTLRCSSQSGHNTVSWYQQALGQGPQFIFQYYREEENGRGNFPPRFSGLQFPNYSSELNVNALELDDSALYLCASSLVGEAFFGQGTRLTVV.